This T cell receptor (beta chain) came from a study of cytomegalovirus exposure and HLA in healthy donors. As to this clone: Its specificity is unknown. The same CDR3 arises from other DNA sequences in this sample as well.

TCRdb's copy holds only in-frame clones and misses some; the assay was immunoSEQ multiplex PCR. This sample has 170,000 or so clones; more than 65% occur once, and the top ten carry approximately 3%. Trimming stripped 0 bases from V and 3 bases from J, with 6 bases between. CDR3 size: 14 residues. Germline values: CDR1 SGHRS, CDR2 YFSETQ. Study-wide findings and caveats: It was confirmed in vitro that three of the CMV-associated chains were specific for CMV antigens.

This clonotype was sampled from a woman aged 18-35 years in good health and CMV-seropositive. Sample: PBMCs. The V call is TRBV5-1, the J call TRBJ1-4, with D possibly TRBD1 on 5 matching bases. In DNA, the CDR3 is TGCGCCAGCAGCTTGGGGGGCCCTAATGAAAAACTGTTTTTT. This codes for CASSLGGPNEKLFF.